The present T cell receptor (beta chain) was sequenced within a study of beta chain features in type 1 diabetes (dated by TCRdb to 2016 to 2019). About the investigation overall: Patients and healthy donors did not differ in mean age, gender distribution, total cell number or subset yield. In the study, TCRB repertoires of sorted circulating CD4+ T cell subsets from recently diagnosed type 1 diabetes patients were compared with those of matched healthy donors. Regulatory and stem cell-like memory subsets were obtained from only 8 patients and about eight healthy donors, while naive and central memory subsets were obtained from all 30 or so donors. A total of about 110 million sorted cells were examined across all samples, and the number of cells per subset was strongly correlated with RNA yield. On the study overall, not on this receptor specifically: Only small numbers of individuals were included in the HLA sub-analyses, which left unresolved whether HLA type had any influence on TCRB rearrangement. At VDJ recombination sites, patients with type 1 diabetes made fewer insertions and deleted more nucleotides, a pattern implying thymic rearrangement abnormalities. Naive, central memory and regulatory TCRB repertoires appeared more similar among patients than among healthy donors. Sequencing cDNA rather than genomic DNA could over-represent highly expressing activated cells, although activation and CD3 levels did not differ between groups. Type 1 diabetes patients showed a moderate but significant shortening of TCRB CDR3 length in all four CD4+ subsets. PCR might favor shorter templates, but patient and control samples were amplified and corrected together, so any skew would affect both groups equally.

This clone was seen just once. Its recognized antigen is unknown. Nothing much larger sits one base from this clone, and base qualities are not available. The entire isolated RNA was reverse transcribed using the High Capacity cDNA Reverse Transcription Kit, and thus expressed TCRB transcripts were sequenced. Deep immunoSEQ sequencing was applied to naive, central memory and regulatory T cell samples, giving an average of roughly 3.3 million total reads per sample. After sorted cells were lysed in RLT buffer, RNA was extracted with DNase-treated RNeasy Micro or Mini kits, with the choice depending on cell number. To prevent cross-contamination, each cell subset was processed individually, whereas patient and healthy donor samples were processed jointly. TCRB sequences were amplified from cDNA with the immunoSEQ multiplex PCR, producing 87-bp fragments spanning the CDR3 region. Sequencing of the amplicons was done on the Illumina HiSeq platform. The source study handled its data this way. Synthetic template baselines were used to correct PCR bias computationally, reads within Hamming distance 2 were collapsed together, and singletons that could not be merged were discarded. Reads were aligned to IMGT to assign V, D and J genes, CDR3 length, and insertions or deletions at six rearrangement sites. Within each subset, clonotype counts were normalized to sorted cell number, and only after that were true diversity and Gini coefficients computed with the tcR R package. The overlap coefficient, calculated on TCRB nucleotide sequences, was used to quantify repertoire sharing. Out-of-frame TCRB sequences from naive cells were analyzed to stand in for the pre-selection repertoire. What TCRdb holds here is the immuneACCESS table cut down to in-frame rearrangements. Part of the clones is not present; checked against another copy, under half of the missing clones reflect an unresolved V gene, and the others are unexplained. The D gene and trimming were derived from the DNA, and the V and J assignments and clone size from that table. This sample has approximately 170,000 clones in its table, and 50% to 70% of those were observed once. The ten largest clones represent nearly 0.09% of the sample.

From V the trimming removes 5 bases and from J it removes 2 bases, while the gene matches leave 6 bases of the junction unaccounted for. For CDR1 and CDR2, the germline V gene lists SGHTA and FQGNSA. The CDR3 sequence holds 14 residues, the cysteine and phenylalanine included. Kept here is only the CDR3 DNA, which spans 42 bases and is read in frame from base 1. From each donor, a single peripheral blood sample of 100 to 150 mL on average was drawn into heparinised tubes. Naive, central memory, regulatory and stem cell-like memory CD4+ T cells were sorted on a BD FACSAria II using a panel including CD45RO, CCR7, CD25, CD127, CD95 and CD27. Purity was above 98% for every sorted population. PBMCs were separated immediately by Lymphoprep density gradient centrifugation and were stained directly, without being cultured. Samples were stained and sorted in pairs, with one healthy donor and one patient per experiment, so that batch effects were minimized.

The material sequenced was naive CD4+ T cells from blood. The cell subset or site label on this specimen signifies: true naive CD4+ T cells. This sequence was found in a man aged 30 to 45 with type 1 diabetes. The chain was built from TRBV7-2 and TRBJ2-7, and 7 junction bases match TRBD1. The DNA is as follows: TGTGCCAGCAGCATGGGACAGCTAGCCTACGAGCAGTACTTC. Its amino acids are CASSMGQLAYEQYF.